Shown below are 2 T cell receptor beta chains from a single sample sequenced in a study of blood T cells in healthy people across ages. Through a sample-barcoded 5' primer and a J-beta primer mix, a second PCR was run for roughly 7 to 11 cycles. TCRdb reprocessed the 5' RACE reads via MiXCR and lists one record per CDR3 protein. The sample gives around 1.5 million distinct CDR3 sequences, 30% to 35% of which show up once; 10% to 12% is in the top ten. Sequencing used blood. These receptors were taken from a woman younger than 45 in good health.

The gene calls are TRBV20-1 and TRBJ2-7, with 7 bases lining up with TRBD1. V was pared by 2 bases and J by 2 bases, with 9 bases of the junction left unmatched. Germline V gene lookup returns CDR1 DFQATT and CDR2 SNEGSKA (reference sequence). This CDR3 region has 15 residues. The chain's CDR3 is CSARPRQGLAYEQYF. CDR3 DNA sequence: TGCAGTGCTAGACCGAGACAGGGTTTGGCCTACGAGCAGTACTTC.

V is TRBV7-8 and J is TRBJ2-1; 14 bases are a match to TRBD2. CDR3 length: 17 amino acids. V was pared by 4 bases and J by 8 bases, with 10 bases of the junction left unmatched. Germline-derived CDR1 and CDR2 are SGHVS and FQNEAQ. The CDR3: CASSSGRLAGGYDEQFF. For the CDR3, the DNA is TGTGCCAGCAGCTCAGGGCGACTAGCGGGAGGGTACGATGAGCAGTTCTTC. The entire variable domain, with the rest obtained from reference TRBV7-8 and TRBJ2-1, is as follows: GAGVSQSPRYKVAKRGQDVALRCDPISGHVSLFWYQQALGQGPEFLTYFQNEAQLDKSGLPSDRFFAERPEGSVSTLKIQRTQQEDSAVYLCASSSGRLAGGYDEQFFGPGTRLTVL.